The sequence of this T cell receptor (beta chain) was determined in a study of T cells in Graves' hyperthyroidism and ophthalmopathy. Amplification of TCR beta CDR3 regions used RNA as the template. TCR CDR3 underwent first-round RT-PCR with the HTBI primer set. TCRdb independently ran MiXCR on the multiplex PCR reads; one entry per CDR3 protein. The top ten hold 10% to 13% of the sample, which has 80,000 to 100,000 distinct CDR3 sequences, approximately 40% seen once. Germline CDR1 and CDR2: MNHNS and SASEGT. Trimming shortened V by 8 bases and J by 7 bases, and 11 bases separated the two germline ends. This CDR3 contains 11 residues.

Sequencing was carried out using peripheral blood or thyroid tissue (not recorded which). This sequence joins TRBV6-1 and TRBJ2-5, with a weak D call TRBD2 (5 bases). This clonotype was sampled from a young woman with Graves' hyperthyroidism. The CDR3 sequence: CASGRSATQYF. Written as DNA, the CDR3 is TGTGCCAGCGGGAGATCGGCGACCCAGTACTTC.